The TCR beta chain under discussion was sequenced for a study of T cell responses to AZD1222 COVID-19 vaccine. This CDR3 is built from 15 residues. V was pared by 5 bases and J by 4 bases, with 4 bases of the junction left unmatched. Germline CDR1 is SGHTA and CDR2 is FQGNSA. The method was immunoSEQ multiplex PCR; TCRdb's version includes in-frame clones alone and lacks a portion of them. Among about 150,000 clones listed, over 70% were seen once. This clone was counted a few times. The starting material was peripheral blood, obtained 28 days after the second AZD1222 dose. The V gene is TRBV7-2, the J gene TRBJ2-1, with 11 nucleotides matching TRBD1. This clonotype originated in an adult who received the AZD1222 COVID-19 vaccine. The CDR3 bases are TGTGCCAGCAGCCAAGGGACAGGGGGGTACAATGAGCAGTTCTTC. The encoded protein is CASSQGTGGYNEQFF.